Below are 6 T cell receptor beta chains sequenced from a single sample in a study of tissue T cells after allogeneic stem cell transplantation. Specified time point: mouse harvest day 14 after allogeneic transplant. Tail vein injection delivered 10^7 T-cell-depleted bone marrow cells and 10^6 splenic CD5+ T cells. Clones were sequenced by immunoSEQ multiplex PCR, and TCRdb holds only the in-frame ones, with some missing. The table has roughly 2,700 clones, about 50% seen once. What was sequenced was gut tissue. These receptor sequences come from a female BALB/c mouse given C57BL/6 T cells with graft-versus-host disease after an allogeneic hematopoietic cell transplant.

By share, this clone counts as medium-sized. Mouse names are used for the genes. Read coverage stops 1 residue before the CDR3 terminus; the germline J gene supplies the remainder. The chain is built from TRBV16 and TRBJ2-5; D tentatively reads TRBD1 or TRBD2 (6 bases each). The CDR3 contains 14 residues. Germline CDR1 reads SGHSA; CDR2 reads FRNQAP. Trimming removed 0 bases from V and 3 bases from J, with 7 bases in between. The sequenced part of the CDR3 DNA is TGTGCAAGCAGCTTAGAGGGGGCGCAAGACACCCAGTAC. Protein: CASSLEGAQDTQY. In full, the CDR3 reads CASSLEGAQDTQYF.

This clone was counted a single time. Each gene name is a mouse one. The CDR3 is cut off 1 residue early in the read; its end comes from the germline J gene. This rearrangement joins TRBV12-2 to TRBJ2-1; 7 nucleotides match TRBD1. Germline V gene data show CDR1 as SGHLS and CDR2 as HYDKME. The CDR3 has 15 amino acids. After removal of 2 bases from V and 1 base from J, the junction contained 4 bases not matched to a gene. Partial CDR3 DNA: TGTGCCAGCTCTCCCCCGACAGGGAACTATGCTGAGCAGTTC. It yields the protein CASSPPTGNYAEQF. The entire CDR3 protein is CASSPPTGNYAEQFF.

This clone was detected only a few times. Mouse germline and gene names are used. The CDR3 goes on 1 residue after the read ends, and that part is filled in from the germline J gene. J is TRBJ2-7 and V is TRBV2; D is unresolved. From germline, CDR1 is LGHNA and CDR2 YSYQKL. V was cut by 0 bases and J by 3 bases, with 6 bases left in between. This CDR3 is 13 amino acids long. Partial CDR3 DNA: TGTGCCAGCAGCCAAGATCCCAGCTATGAACAGTAC. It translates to CASSQDPSYEQY. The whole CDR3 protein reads CASSQDPSYEQYF.

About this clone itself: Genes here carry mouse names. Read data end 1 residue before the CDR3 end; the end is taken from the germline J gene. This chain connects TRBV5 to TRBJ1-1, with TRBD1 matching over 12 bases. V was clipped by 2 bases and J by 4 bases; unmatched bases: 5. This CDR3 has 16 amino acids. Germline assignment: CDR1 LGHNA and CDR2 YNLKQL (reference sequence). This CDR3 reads CASSQRGTGGATEVFF. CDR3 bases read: TGTGCCAGCAGCCAACGCGGGACAGGGGGCGCCACAGAAGTCTTC.

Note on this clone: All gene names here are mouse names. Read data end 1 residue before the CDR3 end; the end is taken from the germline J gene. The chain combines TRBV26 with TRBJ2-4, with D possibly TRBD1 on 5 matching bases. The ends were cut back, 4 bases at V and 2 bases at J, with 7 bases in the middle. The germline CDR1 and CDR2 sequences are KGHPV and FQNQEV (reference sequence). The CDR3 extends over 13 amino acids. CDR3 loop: CASSPTVQNTLYF. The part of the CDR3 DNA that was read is TGTGCCAGCAGTCCGACAGTTCAAAACACCTTGTAC.

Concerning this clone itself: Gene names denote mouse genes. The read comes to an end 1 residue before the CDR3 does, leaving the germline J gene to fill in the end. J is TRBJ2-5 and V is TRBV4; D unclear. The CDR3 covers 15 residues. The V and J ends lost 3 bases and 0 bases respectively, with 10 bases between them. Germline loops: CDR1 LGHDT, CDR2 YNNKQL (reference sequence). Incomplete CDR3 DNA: TGTGCCAGCAGCTACTTCCGGGGTAACCAAGACACCCAGTAC. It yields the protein CASSYFRGNQDTQY. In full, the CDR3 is CASSYFRGNQDTQYF.